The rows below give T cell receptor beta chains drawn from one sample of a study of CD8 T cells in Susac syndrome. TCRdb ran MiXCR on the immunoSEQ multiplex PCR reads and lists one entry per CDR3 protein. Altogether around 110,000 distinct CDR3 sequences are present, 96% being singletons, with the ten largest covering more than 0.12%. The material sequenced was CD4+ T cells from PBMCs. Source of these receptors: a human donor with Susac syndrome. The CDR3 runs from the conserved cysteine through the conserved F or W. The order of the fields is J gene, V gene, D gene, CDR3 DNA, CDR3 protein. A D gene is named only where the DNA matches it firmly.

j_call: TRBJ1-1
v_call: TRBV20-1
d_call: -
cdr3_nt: TGCAGTGCGGGGCGGGGTAGCACTGAAGCTTTCTTT
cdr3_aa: CSAGRGSTEAFF

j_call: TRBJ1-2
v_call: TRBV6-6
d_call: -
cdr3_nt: TGTGCCAGCAGTTACGGGGGAACTAACTATGGCTACACCTTC
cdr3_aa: CASSYGGTNYGYTF

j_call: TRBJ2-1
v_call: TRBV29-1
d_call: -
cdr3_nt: TGCAGCGCCCCAAAGGGGCAGGGGGCGGGGGTTGAGCAGTTCTTC
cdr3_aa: CSAPKGQGAGVEQFF

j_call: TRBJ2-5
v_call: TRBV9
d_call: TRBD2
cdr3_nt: TGTGCCAGCAGCGTTTCGGGACTAGCGGGAATGGGTCAGTACTTC
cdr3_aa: CASSVSGLAGMGQYF

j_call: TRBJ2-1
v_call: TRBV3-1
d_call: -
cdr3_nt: TGTGCCAGCAGCCAACAATCTCTACTAGCTCGGAGGGGCAATGAGCAGTTCTTC
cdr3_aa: CASSQQSLLARRGNEQFF

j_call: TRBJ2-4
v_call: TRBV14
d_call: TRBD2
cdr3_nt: TGTGCCAGCAGTCGACTTGGGGAGGGGACCATTCAGTACTTC
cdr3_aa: CASSRLGEGTIQYF

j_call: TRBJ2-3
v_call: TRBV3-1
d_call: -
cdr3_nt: TGTGCCAGCAGCCAAGGGGTAGATTCTAGCACAGATACGCAGTATTTT
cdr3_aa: CASSQGVDSSTDTQYF

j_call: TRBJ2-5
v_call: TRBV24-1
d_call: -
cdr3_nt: TGTGCCACCAGTGATGTCTCCGGTGAACGGCAAGAGACCCAGTACTTC
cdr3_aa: CATSDVSGERQETQYF

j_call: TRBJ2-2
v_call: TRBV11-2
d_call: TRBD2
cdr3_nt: TGTGCCAGCAAACCTAGCGGGAGTAAGGGCCCCGGGGAGCTGTTTTTT
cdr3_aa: CASKPSGSKGPGELFF

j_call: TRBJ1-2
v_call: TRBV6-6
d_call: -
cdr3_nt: TGTGCCAGCAGAGAAGGGGGGACCCAGGGCTATGGCTACACCTTC
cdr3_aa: CASREGGTQGYGYTF

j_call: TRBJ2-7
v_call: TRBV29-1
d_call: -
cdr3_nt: TGCAGCGCCGAAACCGACAGGAGGCCTATCTTC
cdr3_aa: CSAETDRRPIF

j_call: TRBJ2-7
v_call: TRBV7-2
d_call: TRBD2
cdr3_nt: TGTGCCAGCAACCTAGGGCTAGCGGGGGGTACCTACGAGCAGTACTTC
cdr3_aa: CASNLGLAGGTYEQYF

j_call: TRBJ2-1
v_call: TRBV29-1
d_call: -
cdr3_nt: TGCAGCGTAACCCCGGACTGGGAAGAGCAGTTCTTC
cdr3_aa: CSVTPDWEEQFF

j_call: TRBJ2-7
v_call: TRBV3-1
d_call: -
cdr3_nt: TGTGCCAGCAGCGATAGGGGGGATCCCGGGCAGTACTTC
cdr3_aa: CASSDRGDPGQYF

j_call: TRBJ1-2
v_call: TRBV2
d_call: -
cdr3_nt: TGTGCCAGCAGTGAAAATAACAGGGCCGGCTATGGCTACACCTTC
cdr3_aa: CASSENNRAGYGYTF

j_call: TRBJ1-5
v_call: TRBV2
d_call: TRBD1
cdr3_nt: TGTGCCAGCAGGGATGACAGGGGAGATCAGCCCCAGCATTTT
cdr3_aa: CASRDDRGDQPQHF

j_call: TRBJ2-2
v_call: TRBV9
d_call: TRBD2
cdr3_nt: TGTGCCAGCAGCTACGGCGGGGGGCTGGAGCTGTTTTTT
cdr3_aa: CASSYGGGLELFF

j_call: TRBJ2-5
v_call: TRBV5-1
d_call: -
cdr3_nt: TGCGCCAGCAGCTTCAACAGGGAAGAGACCCAGTACTTC
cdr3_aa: CASSFNREETQYF